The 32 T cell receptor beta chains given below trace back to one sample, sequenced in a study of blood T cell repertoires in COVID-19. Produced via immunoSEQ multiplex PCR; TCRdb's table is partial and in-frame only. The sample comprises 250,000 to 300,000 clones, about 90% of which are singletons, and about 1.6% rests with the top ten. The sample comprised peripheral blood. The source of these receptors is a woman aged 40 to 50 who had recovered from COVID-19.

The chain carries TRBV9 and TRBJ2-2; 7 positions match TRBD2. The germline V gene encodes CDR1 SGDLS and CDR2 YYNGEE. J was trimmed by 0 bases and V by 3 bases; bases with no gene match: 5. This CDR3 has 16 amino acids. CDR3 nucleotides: TGTGCCAGCAGCGAGTGGGGGAGGGCGAACACCGGGGAGCTGTTTTTT. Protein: CASSEWGRANTGELFF.

The CDR3 DNA follows: TGCGCCAGCAGCGTCGGGGAGGCCACAGATACGCAGTATTTT. Translating gives CASSVGEATDTQYF. The rearrangement uses TRBV5-1 and TRBJ2-3; the D gene is possibly TRBD2 (6 bases). There are 14 residues in the CDR3. Looked up from germline, CDR1 is SGHRS and CDR2 is YFSETQ. V lost 4 bases to trimming and J lost 2 bases, with 11 bases between them.

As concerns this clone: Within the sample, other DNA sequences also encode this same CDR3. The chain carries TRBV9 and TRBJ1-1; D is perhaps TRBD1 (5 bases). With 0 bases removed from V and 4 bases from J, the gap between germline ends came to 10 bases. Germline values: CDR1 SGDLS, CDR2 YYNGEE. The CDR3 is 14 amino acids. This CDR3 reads CASSVASGGTEAFF. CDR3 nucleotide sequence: TGTGCCAGCAGCGTAGCCTCGGGGGGCACTGAAGCTTTCTTT. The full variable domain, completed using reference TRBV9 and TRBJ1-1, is DSGVTQTPKHLITATGQRVTLRCSPRSGDLSVYWYQQSLDQGLQFLIQYYNGEERAKGNILERFSAQQFPDLHSELNLSSLELGDSALYFCASSVASGGTEAFFGQGTRLTVV.

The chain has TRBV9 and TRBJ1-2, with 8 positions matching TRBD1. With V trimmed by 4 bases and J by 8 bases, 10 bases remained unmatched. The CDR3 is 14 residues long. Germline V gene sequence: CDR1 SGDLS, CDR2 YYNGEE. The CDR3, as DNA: TGTGCCAGCAGCCCTTACCAGGGGGCGCGCGGCTACACCTTC. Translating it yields CASSPYQGARGYTF. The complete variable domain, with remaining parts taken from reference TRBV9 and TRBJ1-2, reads DSGVTQTPKHLITATGQRVTLRCSPRSGDLSVYWYQQSLDQGLQFLIQYYNGEERAKGNILERFSAQQFPDLHSELNLSSLELGDSALYFCASSPYQGARGYTFGSGTRLTVV.

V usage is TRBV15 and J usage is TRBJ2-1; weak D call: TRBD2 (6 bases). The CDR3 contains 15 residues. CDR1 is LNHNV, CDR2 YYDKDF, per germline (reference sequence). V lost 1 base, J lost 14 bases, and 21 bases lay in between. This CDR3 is CATSRAGGTSAREFF. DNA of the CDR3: TGTGCCACCAGCAGAGCTGGGGGGACCTCCGCTCGTGAGTTCTTC.

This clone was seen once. This CDR3 reads CASSLAPTGGRNQPQHF. Here the CDR3 DNA reads TGTGCCAGCAGCTTAGCGCCGACAGGGGGCCGCAATCAGCCCCAGCATTTT. The genes are TRBV7-9 and TRBJ1-5; 10 nucleotides match TRBD1. The CDR3 covers 17 residues. CDR1 SEHNR and CDR2 FQNEAQ come from the germline V gene (reference sequence). The J segment lost 2 bases and the V segment lost 0 bases, leaving 4 bases of the junction unmatched.

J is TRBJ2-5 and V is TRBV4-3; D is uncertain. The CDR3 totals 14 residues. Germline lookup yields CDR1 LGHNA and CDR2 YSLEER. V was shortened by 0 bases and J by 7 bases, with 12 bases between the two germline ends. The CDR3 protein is CASSQDLVLRTQYF. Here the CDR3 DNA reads TGCGCCAGCAGCCAAGATTTGGTCCTCAGGACCCAGTACTTC.

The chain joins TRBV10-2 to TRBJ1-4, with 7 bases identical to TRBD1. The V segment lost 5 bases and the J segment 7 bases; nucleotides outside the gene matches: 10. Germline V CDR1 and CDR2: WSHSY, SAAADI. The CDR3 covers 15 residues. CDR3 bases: TGCGCCAGCAGTCTCAAACAGGGGCGGACTGAAAAACTGTTTTTT. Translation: CASSLKQGRTEKLFF.

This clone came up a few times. The CDR3: CASSWGRGGTQYF. The CDR3 DNA reads as TGTGCCAGCAGTTGGGGGAGGGGCGGGACCCAGTACTTC. The rearrangement joins TRBV6-2 or TRBV6-3 to TRBJ2-5; 7 bases align to TRBD2. The CDR3 extends over 13 amino acids. J gave up 7 bases and V 4 bases, and 6 bases lay outside the gene matches. The V gene's germline CDR1 is MNHEY and CDR2 SVGEGT.

In DNA form, the CDR3 reads TGTGCTAGTGGCCGGGGACAGGGAAACAATGAGCAGTTCTTC. Residues: CASGRGQGNNEQFF. This chain joins TRBV12-5 and TRBJ2-1, with 9 bases fitting TRBD1. With 6 bases clipped from V and 5 bases from J, the junction kept 5 bases outside the gene matches. The CDR3 is 14 residues long. The germline V gene has CDR1 LGHNT and CDR2 FRNRAP.

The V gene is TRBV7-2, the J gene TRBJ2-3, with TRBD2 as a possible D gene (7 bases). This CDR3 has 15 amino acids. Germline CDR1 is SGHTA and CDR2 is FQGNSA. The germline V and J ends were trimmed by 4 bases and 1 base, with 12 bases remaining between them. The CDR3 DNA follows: TGTGCCAGCAGCTCCAGGGGAGGGGGCACAGATACGCAGTATTTT. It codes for CASSSRGGGTDTQYF.

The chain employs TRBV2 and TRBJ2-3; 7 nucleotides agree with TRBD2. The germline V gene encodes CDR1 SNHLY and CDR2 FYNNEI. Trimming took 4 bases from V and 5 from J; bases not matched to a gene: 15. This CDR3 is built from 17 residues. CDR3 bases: TGTGCCAGCAGTGTTAGCACTGAGCGGGGTCGGGGAGATACGCAGTATTTT. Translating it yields CASSVSTERGRGDTQYF.

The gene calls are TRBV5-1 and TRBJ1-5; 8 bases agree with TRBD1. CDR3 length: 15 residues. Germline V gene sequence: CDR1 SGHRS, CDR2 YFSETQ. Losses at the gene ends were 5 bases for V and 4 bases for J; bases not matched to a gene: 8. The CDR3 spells CASRPTTGGNQPQHF. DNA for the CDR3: TGCGCCAGCAGACCAACCACAGGGGGGAATCAGCCCCAGCATTTT.

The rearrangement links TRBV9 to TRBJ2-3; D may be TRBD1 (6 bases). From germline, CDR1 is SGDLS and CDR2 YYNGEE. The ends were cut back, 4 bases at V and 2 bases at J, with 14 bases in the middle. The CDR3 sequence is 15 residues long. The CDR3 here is CASSPTGSTTDTQYF. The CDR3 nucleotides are TGTGCCAGCAGCCCTACAGGGAGTACCACAGATACGCAGTATTTT.

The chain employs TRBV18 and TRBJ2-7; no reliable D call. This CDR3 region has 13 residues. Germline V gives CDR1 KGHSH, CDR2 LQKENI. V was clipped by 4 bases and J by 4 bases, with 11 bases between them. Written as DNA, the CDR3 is TGTGCCAGCTCACAGGCGGCTGATTACGAGCAGTACTTC. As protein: CASSQAADYEQYF. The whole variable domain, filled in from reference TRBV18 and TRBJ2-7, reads NAGVMQNPRHLVRRRGQEARLRCSPMKGHSHVYWYRQLPEEGLKFMVYLQKENIIDESGMPKERFSAEFPKEGPSILRIQQVVRGDSAAYFCASSQAADYEQYFGPGTRLTVT.

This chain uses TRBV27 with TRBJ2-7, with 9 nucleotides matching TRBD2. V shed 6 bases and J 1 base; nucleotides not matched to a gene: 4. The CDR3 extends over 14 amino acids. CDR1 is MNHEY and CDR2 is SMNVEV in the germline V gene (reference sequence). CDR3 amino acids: CASSAGGPSYEQYF. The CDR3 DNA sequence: TGTGCCAGCAGCGCGGGGGGGCCTTCCTACGAGCAGTACTTC.

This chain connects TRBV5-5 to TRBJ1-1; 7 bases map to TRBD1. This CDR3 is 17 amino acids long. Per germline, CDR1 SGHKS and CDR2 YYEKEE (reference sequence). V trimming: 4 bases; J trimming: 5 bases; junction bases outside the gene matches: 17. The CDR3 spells CASSRGGGGFFGTEAFF. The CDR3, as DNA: TGTGCCAGCAGCCGAGGAGGGGGCGGATTTTTCGGGACTGAAGCTTTCTTT.

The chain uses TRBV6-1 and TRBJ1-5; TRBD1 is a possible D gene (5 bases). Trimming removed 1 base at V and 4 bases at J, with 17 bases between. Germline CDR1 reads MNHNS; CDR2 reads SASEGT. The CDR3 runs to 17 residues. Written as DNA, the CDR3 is TGTGCCAGCAGTGAAGGAGCTGGGGGGTGGGGAAATCAGCCCCAGCATTTT. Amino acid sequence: CASSEGAGGWGNQPQHF.

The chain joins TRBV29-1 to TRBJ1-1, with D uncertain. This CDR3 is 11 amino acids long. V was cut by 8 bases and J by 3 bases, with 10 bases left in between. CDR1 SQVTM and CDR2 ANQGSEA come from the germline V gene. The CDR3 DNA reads TGCAGCTCCGGGTCGTACACTGAAGCTTTCTTT. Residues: CSSGSYTEAFF.

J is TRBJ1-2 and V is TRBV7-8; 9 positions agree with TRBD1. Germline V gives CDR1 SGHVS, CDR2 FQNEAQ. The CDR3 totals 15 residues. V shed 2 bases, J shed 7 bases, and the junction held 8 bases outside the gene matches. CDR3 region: CASSLIRDRVFGYTF. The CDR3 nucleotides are TGTGCCAGCAGCTTAATTCGGGACAGGGTCTTTGGCTACACCTTC.

CDR3 coding DNA: TGTGCCAGCAGTTTGACGGGACAGGGACCCTACGAGCAGTACTTC. Its protein product is CASSLTGQGPYEQYF. The genes are TRBV27 and TRBJ2-7, with 9 bases matching TRBD1. V lost 3 bases, J lost 2 bases, and 5 bases stayed unmatched. Per the germline V gene, CDR1 is MNHEY and CDR2 is SMNVEV (reference sequence). The CDR3 extends over 15 amino acids.

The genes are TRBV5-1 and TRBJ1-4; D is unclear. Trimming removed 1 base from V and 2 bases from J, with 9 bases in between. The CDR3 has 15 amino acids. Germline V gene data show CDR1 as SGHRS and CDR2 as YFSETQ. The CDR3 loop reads CASSLTGGTNEKLFF. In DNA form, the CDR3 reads TGCGCCAGCAGCTTGACGGGAGGTACTAATGAAAAACTGTTTTTT.

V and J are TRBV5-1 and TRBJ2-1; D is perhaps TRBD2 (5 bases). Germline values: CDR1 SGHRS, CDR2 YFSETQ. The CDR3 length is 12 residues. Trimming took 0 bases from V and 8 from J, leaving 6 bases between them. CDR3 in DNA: TGCGCCAGCAGCTTGGCGGGGTATGAGCAGTTCTTC. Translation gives CASSLAGYEQFF.

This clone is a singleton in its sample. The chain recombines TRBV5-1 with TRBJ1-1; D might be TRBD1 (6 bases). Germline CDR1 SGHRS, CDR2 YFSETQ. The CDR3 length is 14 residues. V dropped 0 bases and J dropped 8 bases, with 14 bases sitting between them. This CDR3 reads CASSLALGTPEAFF. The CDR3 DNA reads TGCGCCAGCAGCTTGGCACTCGGGACACCCGAAGCTTTCTTT.

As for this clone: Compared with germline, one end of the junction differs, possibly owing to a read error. In DNA form, the CDR3 reads TGTGCCAACAGTTGGCGGGACAGCTATCACGAGCAGTACTTC. This sequence encodes CANSWRDSYHEQYF. The chain combines TRBV28 with TRBJ2-7; D may be TRBD1 (7 bases). Per germline, CDR1 MDHEN and CDR2 SYDVKM. The CDR3 sequence is 14 residues long. Variable domain in full (rest from reference TRBV28 and TRBJ2-7): DVKVTQSSRYLVKRTGEKVFLECVQDMDHENMFWYRQDPGLGLRLIYFSYDVKMKEKGDIPEGYSVSREKKERFSLILESASTNQTSMYLCANSWRDSYHEQYFGPGTRLTVT.

The CDR3 DNA reads TGTGCCAGCAGCCTACCGGGGAGGGATGGCTACACCTTC. Protein sequence: CASSLPGRDGYTF. The J gene is TRBJ1-2, the V gene TRBV12-3 or TRBV12-4, with no clear D. The CDR3 has 13 amino acids. V dropped 6 bases and J dropped 6 bases, with 14 bases sitting between them.

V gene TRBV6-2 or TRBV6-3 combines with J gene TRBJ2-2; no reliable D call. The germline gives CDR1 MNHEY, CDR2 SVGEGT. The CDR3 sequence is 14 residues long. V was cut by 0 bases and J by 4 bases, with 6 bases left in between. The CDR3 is CASSYSTVTGELFF. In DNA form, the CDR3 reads TGTGCCAGCAGTTACTCCACAGTCACCGGGGAGCTGTTTTTT.

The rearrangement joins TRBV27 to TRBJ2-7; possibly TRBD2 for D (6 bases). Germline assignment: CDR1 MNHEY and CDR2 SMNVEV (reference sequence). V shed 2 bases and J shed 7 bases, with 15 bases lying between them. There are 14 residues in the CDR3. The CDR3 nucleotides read TGTGCCAGCAGTTTAATTGGAACCGGGGGTGAGCAGTACTTC. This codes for CASSLIGTGGEQYF.

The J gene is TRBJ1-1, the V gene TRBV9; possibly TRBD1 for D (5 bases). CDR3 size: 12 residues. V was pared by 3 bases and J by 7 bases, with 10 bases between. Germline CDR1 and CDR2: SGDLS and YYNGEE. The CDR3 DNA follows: TGTGCCAGCAGCGCCTCCGGGGGTGAAGCTTTCTTT. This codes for CASSASGGEAFF.

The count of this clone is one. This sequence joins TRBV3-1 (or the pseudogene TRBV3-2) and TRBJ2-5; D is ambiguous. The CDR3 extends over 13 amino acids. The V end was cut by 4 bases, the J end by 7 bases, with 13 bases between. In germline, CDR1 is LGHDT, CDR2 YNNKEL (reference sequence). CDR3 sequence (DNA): TGTGCCAGCAGCCCCTCTAGAAAGTCGACCCAGTACTTC. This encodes CASSPSRKSTQYF.

The CDR3 protein is CASSPQGTYNSPLHF. The CDR3 nucleotides read TGTGCCAGCAGCCCTCAGGGAACATATAATTCACCCCTCCACTTT. The genes are TRBV7-2 and TRBJ1-6, with D possibly being TRBD1 (5 bases). The CDR3 is 15 amino acids. Germline V gene sequence: CDR1 SGHTA, CDR2 FQGNSA. V lost 5 bases and J lost 4, with 12 bases in between.

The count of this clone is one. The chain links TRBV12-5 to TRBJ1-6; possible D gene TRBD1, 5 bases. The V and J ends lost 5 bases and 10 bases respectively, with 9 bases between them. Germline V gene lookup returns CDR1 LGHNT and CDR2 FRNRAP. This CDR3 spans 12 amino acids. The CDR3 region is CASGQGYSPLHF. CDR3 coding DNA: TGTGCTAGTGGTCAGGGTTACTCACCCCTCCACTTT.